The T cell receptor beta chain described here comes from a study of T-cell memory formation after mild COVID-19. Overall study: Clusters of TCRs were largely donor specific. Broader study findings: Among CD4+ contracting clones, most were CM and EM, and CD8+ ones EMRA. Unconfirmed was the SARS-CoV-2 specificity of second-wave clones that peaked on day 37.

TCR alpha and TCR beta cDNA libraries carrying sample barcodes and UMIs were produced by 5'RACE using constant-segment primers. TCRdb called the 5' RACE reads again in MiXCR, with one record for every CDR3 protein. The sample lists almost 550,000 distinct CDR3 sequences; just over 20% were seen once. Losses at the gene ends were 6 bases for V and 5 bases for J; bases not matched to a gene: 11. This CDR3 region has 15 residues. Regarding this clonotype: Its antigen is not identified.

The rearrangement joins TRBV12-3 or TRBV12-4 to TRBJ2-5; TRBD1 matches at 8 bases. The sample was PBMCs or a T cell subset sorted from them (not recorded which). The TCR originated in an adult woman who had mild COVID-19 (a few samples of this study predate the infection). Cell type and time point are not known. The CDR3: CASRDRALGGETQYF. As DNA, the CDR3 is TGTGCCAGCAGGGACAGGGCGTTAGGAGGGGAGACCCAGTACTTC.